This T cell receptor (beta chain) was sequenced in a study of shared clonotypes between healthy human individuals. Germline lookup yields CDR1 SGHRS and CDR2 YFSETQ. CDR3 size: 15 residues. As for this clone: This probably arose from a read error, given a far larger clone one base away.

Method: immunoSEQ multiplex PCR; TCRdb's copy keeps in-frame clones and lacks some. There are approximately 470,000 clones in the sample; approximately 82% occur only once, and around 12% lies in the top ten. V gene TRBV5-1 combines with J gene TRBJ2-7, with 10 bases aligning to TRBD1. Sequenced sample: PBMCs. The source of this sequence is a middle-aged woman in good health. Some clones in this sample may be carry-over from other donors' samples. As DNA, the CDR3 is TGCGCCAGCAGGACCGGGACAGGGGACTCCTACGAGCAGCACTTC. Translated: CASRTGTGDSYEQHF.